These 2 T cell receptor beta chains share one sample of origin, sequenced in a study of T cells in Graves' hyperthyroidism and ophthalmopathy. There were TCR beta CDR3 regions amplified from RNA transcripts. TCR CDR3 underwent first-round RT-PCR with the HTBI primer set. TCRdb reprocessed the multiplex PCR reads via MiXCR and lists one record per CDR3 protein. The data hold around 340,000 distinct CDR3 sequences, with roughly 18% observed a single time. Sequencing used blood. The origin of the receptors is a middle-aged woman with Graves' ophthalmopathy.

This clonotype was observed many times. This chain's CDR3 is CASSFSGRALGETQYF. The CDR3 DNA follows: TGTGCCAGCAGCTTTAGCGGGAGGGCCCTCGGGGAGACCCAGTACTTC. The chain links TRBV7-2 to TRBJ2-5; 11 bases are shared with TRBD2. This CDR3 comprises 16 residues. The germline gives CDR1 SGHTA, CDR2 FQGNSA. Trimming cost V 3 bases and J 5 bases; bases outside gene matches: 8.

This clonotype was recorded many times. The chain couples TRBV12-3 or TRBV12-4 to TRBJ1-2; D unclear. There are 15 residues in the CDR3. Trimming removed 3 bases at V and 4 bases at J, with 15 bases between. This CDR3 reads CASSLGRHLFYGYTF. The CDR3, as DNA: TGTGCCAGCAGTTTGGGTCGGCATCTTTTCTATGGCTACACCTTC.